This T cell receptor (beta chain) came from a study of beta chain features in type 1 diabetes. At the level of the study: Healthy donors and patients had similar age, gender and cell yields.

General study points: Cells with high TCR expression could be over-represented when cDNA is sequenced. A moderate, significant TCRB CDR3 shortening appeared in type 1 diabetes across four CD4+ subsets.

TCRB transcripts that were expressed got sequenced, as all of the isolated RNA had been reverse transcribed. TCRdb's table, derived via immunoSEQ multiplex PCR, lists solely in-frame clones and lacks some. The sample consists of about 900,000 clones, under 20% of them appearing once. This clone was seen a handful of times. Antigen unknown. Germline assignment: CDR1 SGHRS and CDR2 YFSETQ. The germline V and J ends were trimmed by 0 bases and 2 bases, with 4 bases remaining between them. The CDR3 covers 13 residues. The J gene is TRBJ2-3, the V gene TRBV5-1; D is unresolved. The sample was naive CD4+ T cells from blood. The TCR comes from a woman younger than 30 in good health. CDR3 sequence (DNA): TGCGCCAGCAGCTTGGCCTTCACAGATACGCAGTATTTT. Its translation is CASSLAFTDTQYF.